The 14 T cell receptor beta chains reported below all come from one sample, sequenced in a study of blood T cell repertoires in COVID-19. The method was immunoSEQ multiplex PCR; TCRdb's version includes in-frame clones alone and lacks a portion of them. The data show approximately 230,000 clones, around 90% seen once. The sample comprised PBMCs or T cells enriched from blood (not recorded which). Receptors originate from a woman aged 18-30 years who had recovered from COVID-19.

V is TRBV6-2 or TRBV6-3 and J is TRBJ1-6, with D uncertain. Trimming removed 0 bases from V and 7 bases from J, with 7 bases in between. This CDR3 has 14 residues. The germline gives CDR1 MNHEY, CDR2 SVGEGT. The CDR3 reads CASSYSRGNSPLHF. In DNA form, the CDR3 reads TGTGCCAGCAGTTACTCCCGCGGGAATTCACCCCTCCACTTT.

The genes are TRBV5-1 and TRBJ2-4, with TRBD2 matching over 7 bases. The CDR3 is 14 amino acids. V was clipped by 0 bases and J by 10 bases; unmatched bases: 7. Per germline, CDR1 SGHRS and CDR2 YFSETQ. The CDR3 nucleotides read TGCGCCAGCAGCTTGGGCGGGAGCCCCTCAATTCAGTACTTC. Translating it yields CASSLGGSPSIQYF.

The rearrangement uses TRBV5-1 and TRBJ1-1, with 8 bases fitting TRBD1. The CDR3 spans 17 residues. Looked up from germline, CDR1 is SGHRS and CDR2 is YFSETQ. The V and J ends lost 0 bases and 1 base, in that order; junction bases with no gene match: 8. The CDR3 reads CASSLETGGWRNTEAFF. The DNA for the CDR3 is TGCGCCAGCAGCTTGGAAACAGGGGGGTGGAGGAACACTGAAGCTTTCTTT.

This chain uses TRBV18 with TRBJ2-2; D gene uncertain. The CDR3 has 14 residues. Looked up from germline, CDR1 is KGHSH and CDR2 is LQKENI. The ends were cut back, 4 bases at V and 0 bases at J, with 6 bases in the middle. CDR3 region: CASSLEPNTGELFF. The CDR3 DNA sequence: TGTGCCAGCTCACTAGAACCGAACACCGGGGAGCTGTTTTTT.

V usage is TRBV21-1 and J usage is TRBJ1-2; the table's D call of TRBD1 was not tested on the DNA. TRBV21-1 is termed a pseudogene. The CDR3 loop spans 14 amino acids. CDR3 loop: CASSIRGRHYGYTF. In nucleotides, the CDR3 is TGTGCCAGCAGCATCAGGGGGCGCCACTATGGCTACACCTTC.

The chain has TRBV11-3 and TRBJ1-1; 7 bases map to TRBD1. The CDR3 sequence is 16 residues long. The germline V gene has CDR1 SGHNT and CDR2 YENEEA. V shed 3 bases and J 2 bases; nucleotides not matched to a gene: 9. This CDR3 reads CASSFRRDRDNTEAFF. The CDR3 DNA is TGTGCCAGCAGCTTTCGACGGGACAGAGATAACACTGAAGCTTTCTTT.

The V and J genes are TRBV24-1 and TRBJ1-1, with 9 bases lining up with TRBD1. The CDR3 sequence is 15 residues long. Trimming cost V 3 bases and J 5 bases; bases outside gene matches: 6. Germline V gene sequence: CDR1 KGHDR, CDR2 SFDVKD. CDR3 sequence: CATSDGQGLGTEAFF. The DNA for the CDR3 is TGTGCCACCAGTGATGGACAGGGGTTGGGGACTGAAGCTTTCTTT.

The V gene is TRBV4-2, the J gene TRBJ2-1; the match to TRBD1 covers 8 bases. With V trimmed by 0 bases and J by 3 bases, 7 bases remained unmatched. Germline assignment: CDR1 LGHNA and CDR2 YNFKEQ. The CDR3 loop spans 17 amino acids. The CDR3 here is CASSQDLGDRLYNEQFF. CDR3 in DNA: TGTGCCAGCAGCCAAGATTTGGGGGACAGGCTCTACAATGAGCAGTTCTTC.

In the case of this clone: At one of its ends the junction is not consistent with the germline gene, which may arise from a read error. V gene TRBV27 combines with J gene TRBJ1-1; no reliable D call. This CDR3 is built from 14 residues. The germline V gene encodes CDR1 MNHEY and CDR2 SMNVEV (reference sequence). DNA of the CDR3: TGTGCCAGCAGTTTCCTTTCAGGAGGTCCCCCCCTGATCTTT. Translation gives CASSFLSGGPPLIF.

The chain recombines TRBV19 with TRBJ2-5; TRBD1 might be the D (6 bases). The germline gives CDR1 LNHDA, CDR2 SQIVND (reference sequence). The V end lost 6 bases, the J end lost 4 bases, and 9 bases lay between the germline ends. The CDR3 is 12 amino acids. The DNA of the CDR3 is TGTGCCAGTAGCCAGGGGTCAGAGACCCAGTACTTC. Its translation: CASSQGSETQYF. The complete variable domain, with remaining parts taken from reference TRBV19 and TRBJ2-5, reads DGGITQSPKYLFRKEGQNVTLSCEQNLNHDAMYWYRQDPGQGLRLIYYSQIVNDFQKGDIAEGYSVSREKKESFPLTVTSAQKNPTAFYLCASSQGSETQYFGPGTRLLVL.

The chain has TRBV7-2 and TRBJ2-3; D is ambiguous. This CDR3 contains 12 residues. Trimming pared 5 bases from V and 4 bases from J, leaving 7 bases between. Germline V gene lookup returns CDR1 SGHTA and CDR2 FQGNSA. The CDR3, as DNA: TGTGCCAGCAGCGCGGCCTCAGATACGCAGTATTTT. Its translation: CASSAASDTQYF.

The chain couples TRBV9 to TRBJ2-5; TRBD1 aligns across 7 bases. Germline loops: CDR1 SGDLS, CDR2 YYNGEE. V lost 0 bases to trimming and J lost 5 bases; unmatched junction nucleotides: 4. This CDR3 comprises 14 residues. The CDR3 DNA reads TGTGCCAGCAGCGTAGGGGGACAGCGGGAGACCCAGTACTTC. Its protein product is CASSVGGQRETQYF.

V is TRBV6-2 or TRBV6-3 and J is TRBJ2-7, with TRBD1 identical over 9 bases. The CDR3 contains 15 residues. The germline V gene encodes CDR1 MNHEY and CDR2 SVGEGT. V shed 4 bases, J shed 1 base, and the junction held 5 bases outside the gene matches. The CDR3 here is CASSSGQGASYEQYF. CDR3 sequence (DNA): TGTGCCAGCAGTTCGGGACAGGGAGCATCCTACGAGCAGTACTTC.

This clone was observed once. CDR3 loop: CASSFPLEVDLPGEQYF. CDR3 nucleotides: TGTGCCAGCAGCTTCCCCTTGGAGGTGGACTTGCCTGGCGAGCAGTACTTC. This chain links TRBV5-5 with TRBJ2-7; D perhaps matches TRBD2 (5 bases). CDR3 length: 17 amino acids. The germline V and J ends were trimmed by 2 bases and 6 bases, with 24 bases remaining between them. Germline values: CDR1 SGHKS, CDR2 YYEKEE (reference sequence).